This TCR beta chain was captured in a study of T cell responses to AZD1222 COVID-19 vaccine. Whole-study results and caveats: Spike-spanning, vaccine-associated CD4 TCRs were dominant at 160-218 and 743-854. Clonal diversity may have been underestimated, and the donors were mostly white British, with more females than males.

Generated by immunoSEQ multiplex PCR, the TCRdb table keeps only in-frame clones and is missing some. The sample lists fewer than 200,000 clones; roughly 92% were seen once. Second-dose schedules of about 4 or about 12 weeks were combined. A remark on this clone: No antigen is known for it.

The V and J ends lost 7 bases and 5 bases respectively, with 15 bases between them. CDR1 is SNHLY and CDR2 is FYNNEI in the germline V gene. The CDR3 totals 14 residues. This sequence joins TRBV2 and TRBJ2-1; possibly TRBD2 for D (6 bases). The starting material was peripheral blood, obtained 28 days after the second AZD1222 dose. The TCR comes from an adult who received the AZD1222 COVID-19 vaccine. CDR3 coding DNA: TGTGCCAGCATCAGATCTAGCGCCAACAATGAGCAGTTCTTC. Protein: CASIRSSANNEQFF. Full variable domain (remainder filled in from reference TRBV2 and TRBJ2-1): EPEVTQTPSHQVTQMGQEVILRCVPISNHLYFYWYRQILGQKVEFLVSFYNNEISEKSEIFDDQFSVERPDGSNFTLKIRSTKLEDSAMYFCASIRSSANNEQFFGPGTRLTVL.